These 10 T cell receptor beta chains share one sample of origin, sequenced in a study of regulatory T cells in long-lasting Graves disease (dated by TCRdb to the early 2020s). The library was generated by multiplex PCR. Sequencer: Illumina HiSeq 4000. CDR3 regions were amplified by Arm-PCR with iRepertoire HTBI primers to construct TCR beta libraries. The public reads were reanalyzed by TCRdb: fastp trimming at Q25, MiXCR alignment, in-frame beta chains only. Entries that share a CDR3 protein sequence are merged under the most common genes and DNA. The sample data list about 290,000 distinct CDR3 sequences, and under 25% of these were observed just once. The ten largest clones take up approximately 60% of the sample. Explained via the paper, the time point label denotes: persistent/refractory GD, antithyroid drugs over 5 years with positive TRAb. RNA was extracted from PBMCs in TRIzol for both TCR sequencing and RNA sequencing.

Sequenced here: peripheral blood mononuclear cells (PBMCs), sampled when the disease was refractory, from a patient treated with antithyroid drugs. These receptors were obtained from a female donor with Graves disease.

The sample holds a few counts of this clonotype. The CDR3 loop is CASSYTGNNSPLHF. DNA for the CDR3: TGTGCCAGCAGTTACACAGGAAATAATTCACCCCTCCACTTT. This sequence joins TRBV6-4 and TRBJ1-6, with D perhaps matching TRBD1 (5 bases). This CDR3 spans 14 amino acids. With 5 bases removed from V and 5 bases from J, the gap between germline ends came to 10 bases. In germline, CDR1 is MRHNA, CDR2 SNTAGT.

The rearrangement uses TRBV10-3 and TRBJ2-2, with D tentatively TRBD2 (5 bases). CDR1 is ENHRY, CDR2 SYGVKD, per germline. The CDR3 consists of 13 residues. The germline V and J ends were trimmed by 10 bases and 5 bases, with 14 bases remaining between them. The CDR3 nucleotides read TGTGCCACGCTACCCTCGGGGACCGGGGAGCTGTTTTTT. It yields the protein CATLPSGTGELFF.

This clonotype occurred many times. The gene calls are TRBV28 and TRBJ1-2, with D maybe TRBD1 (5 bases). Per germline, CDR1 MDHEN and CDR2 SYDVKM. The V and J ends lost 4 bases and 5 bases respectively, with 17 bases between them. This CDR3 spans 15 amino acids. The CDR3 loop reads CASSSPGAGSYGYTF. CDR3 nucleotides: TGTGCCAGCAGTTCCCCCGGGGCAGGATCTTATGGCTACACCTTC.

This clonotype was picked up many times. The genes are TRBV12-3 or TRBV12-4 and TRBJ2-1; perhaps TRBD1 as D (5 bases). V was cut by 5 bases and J by 9 bases, with 17 bases left in between. This CDR3 is 14 amino acids long. The CDR3 here is CASSQGTQGIEQFF. CDR3 in DNA: TGTGCCAGCAGTCAAGGAACTCAGGGCATTGAGCAGTTCTTC.

Turning to this clonotype: A clone one base away is much larger, so this may be a read error. The V call is TRBV11-2, the J call TRBJ1-1; no definite D call. Trimming removed 10 bases at V and 6 bases at J, with 21 bases between. This CDR3 contains 14 residues. CDR1 and CDR2 from the germline V gene are SGHAT and FQNNGV. The CDR3 DNA is TGTGCCAACACCTATCGGGAGGGCGTCGCTGAAGCTTTCTTT. Its protein is CANTYREGVAEAFF.

This clonotype was observed at least ten times. The chain joins TRBV14 to TRBJ1-2, with TRBD1 as a possible D gene (6 bases). Looked up from germline, CDR1 is SGHDN and CDR2 is FVKESK. Trimming took 4 bases from V and 4 from J, leaving 13 bases between them. CDR3 length equals 14 residues. CDR3: CASSPTGQPYGYTF. For the CDR3, the DNA is TGTGCCAGCAGCCCGACCGGACAGCCCTATGGCTACACCTTC.

This sequence joins TRBV28 and TRBJ2-1; D might be TRBD1 (5 bases). CDR1 is MDHEN, CDR2 SYDVKM, per germline. The CDR3 contains 13 residues. V lost 6 bases, J lost 9 bases, and 15 bases lay in between. CDR3 sequence reads: CASRTPLRGEQFF. The CDR3 bases are TGTGCCAGCAGGACTCCCCTAAGGGGTGAGCAGTTCTTC.

There are a few counts of this clonotype. The chain recombines TRBV20-1 with TRBJ2-5, with D maybe TRBD2 (5 bases). Trimming removed 3 bases at V and 4 bases at J, with 15 bases between. The CDR3 is 14 amino acids. The germline CDR1 and CDR2 sequences are DFQATT and SNEGSKA (reference sequence). The CDR3 sequence is CSASVWGRGETQYF. The CDR3 nucleotides read TGCAGTGCTAGTGTCTGGGGTCGGGGAGAGACCCAGTACTTC.

V usage is TRBV19 and J usage is TRBJ2-5; D is uncertain. The CDR3 is 12 residues long. From germline, CDR1 is LNHDA and CDR2 SQIVND (reference sequence). Trimming removed 8 bases from V and 4 bases from J, with 11 bases in between. Here the CDR3 reads CASGDASETQYF. The CDR3 bases are TGTGCCAGTGGTGACGCCTCAGAGACCCAGTACTTC.

The J gene is TRBJ2-1, the V gene TRBV20-1; the D call may be TRBD1 or TRBD2 (5 bases each). The CDR3 sequence is 12 residues long. The germline V gene encodes CDR1 DFQATT and CDR2 SNEGSKA (reference sequence). V gave up 2 bases and J gave up 10 bases, with 12 bases separating them. The CDR3 reads CSARPKWGEQFF. The CDR3 nucleotides are TGCAGTGCTAGACCCAAGTGGGGGGAGCAGTTCTTC.